These 12 T cell receptor beta chains originate from one sample sequenced in a study of STAT5B mutations in CD4+ large granular lymphocyte leukemia. Using immunoSEQ multiplex PCR, the repertoire was profiled, and TCRdb retains in-frame clones only, with some absent. The data hold fewer than 35,000 clones, with about two thirds observed a single time. The sample was CD4+ T cells from blood buffy coats. All receptors come from a human donor in good health.

This clone was counted between two and nine times. This sequence joins TRBV7-8 and TRBJ1-1; D is unresolved. The ends were cut back, 3 bases at V and 4 bases at J, with 12 bases in the middle. The CDR3 length is 14 residues. In germline, CDR1 is SGHVS, CDR2 FQNEAQ. CDR3 protein: CASSFEPAGTEAFF. The CDR3 DNA reads TGTGCCAGCAGCTTCGAACCGGCGGGCACTGAAGCTTTCTTT.

This clone showed up just a few times. The chain uses TRBV6-5 and TRBJ1-6; D unclear. CDR1 MNHEY and CDR2 SVGAGI come from the germline V gene. This CDR3 is 13 amino acids long. The germline V and J ends were trimmed by 5 bases and 12 bases, with 14 bases remaining between them. The DNA of the CDR3 is TGTGCCAGCAGTACCCGGATAGAGCTACCCCTCCACTTT. This encodes CASSTRIELPLHF.

V and J are TRBV18 and TRBJ2-3; D is unclear. The length of the CDR3 is 12 residues. CDR1 is KGHSH, CDR2 LQKENI, per germline. With 6 bases removed from V and 6 bases from J, the gap between germline ends came to 10 bases. CDR3 nucleotide sequence: TGTGCCAGCTCCGTCGGAGCTGATACGCAGTATTTT. It codes for CASSVGADTQYF.

The genes are TRBV7-2 and TRBJ2-7; D ambiguous. Trimming stripped 4 bases from V and 0 bases from J, with 13 bases between. The CDR3 sequence is 15 residues long. Germline V CDR1 and CDR2: SGHTA, FQGNSA. CDR3 sequence (DNA): TGTGCCAGCAGCTCGGTTGCTGGTAGCTCCTACGAGCAGTACTTC. Translation gives CASSSVAGSSYEQYF.

This chain links TRBV5-4 with TRBJ2-5; TRBD2 matches 11 bases. Germline-derived CDR1 and CDR2 are SGHNT and YYREEE (reference sequence). This CDR3 contains 16 residues. J was trimmed by 1 base and V by 3 bases; bases with no gene match: 5. CDR3 DNA sequence: TGTGCCAGCAGCTCCCCGGGACTAGCGGTCCAAGAGACCCAGTACTTC. As protein: CASSSPGLAVQETQYF.

The genes are TRBV11-2 and TRBJ2-3; D possibly corresponds to TRBD1 (5 bases). The ends were cut back, 3 bases at V and 1 base at J, with 14 bases in the middle. The germline gives CDR1 SGHAT, CDR2 FQNNGV. The CDR3 contains 16 residues. CDR3 sequence reads: CASSFGAGGGTDTQYF. In DNA, the CDR3 is TGTGCCAGCAGCTTTGGGGCTGGCGGAGGCACAGATACGCAGTATTTT.

The chain couples TRBV28 to TRBJ1-2, with a weak D call TRBD1 (6 bases). In germline, CDR1 is MDHEN, CDR2 SYDVKM. V dropped 2 bases and J dropped 0 bases, with 7 bases sitting between them. The CDR3 is made up of 14 amino acids. The CDR3 here is CASSLGGANYGYTF. The DNA for the CDR3 is TGTGCCAGCAGTTTAGGGGGCGCTAACTATGGCTACACCTTC.

The chain employs TRBV7-9 and TRBJ2-1; possible D gene TRBD2, 6 bases. Deletions cut 3 bases from V and 3 bases from J, with 9 bases between. This CDR3 is built from 14 residues. Looked up from germline, CDR1 is SEHNR and CDR2 is FQNEAQ (reference sequence). Here the CDR3 DNA reads TGTGCCAGCAGCTTTGCGGGGCTCTACAATGAGCAGTTCTTC. Translation: CASSFAGLYNEQFF. Based on the CDR3 plus reference TRBV7-9 and TRBJ2-1, the full variable domain is DTGVSQNPRHKITKRGQNVTFRCDPISEHNRLYWYRQTLGQGPEFLTYFQNEAQLEKSRLLSDRFSAERPKGSFSTLEIQRTEQGDSAMYLCASSFAGLYNEQFFGPGTRLTVL.

DNA for the CDR3: TGTGCCAGCAGCTTAGTTATGGGCGAGACCCAGTACTTC. This codes for CASSLVMGETQYF. This chain uses TRBV7-6 with TRBJ2-5; no clear D. The CDR3 spans 13 residues. Germline V gene data show CDR1 as SGHVS and CDR2 as FNYEAQ. Trimming pared 1 base from V and 5 bases from J, leaving 8 bases between.

The rearrangement joins TRBV2 to TRBJ2-2; TRBD1 agrees at 10 bases. Trimming took 7 bases from V and 6 from J; bases not matched to a gene: 14. CDR1 SNHLY and CDR2 FYNNEI come from the germline V gene. CDR3 length equals 17 residues. Written as DNA, the CDR3 is TGTGCCAGCAACCCGACCGGGACAGGGGATATCCCCGGGGAGCTGTTTTTT. Protein product: CASNPTGTGDIPGELFF.

This clone was detected a few times. V is TRBV7-6 and J is TRBJ1-4, with D uncertain. There are 15 residues in the CDR3. The germline V and J ends were trimmed by 0 bases and 4 bases, with 9 bases remaining between them. The germline CDR1 and CDR2 sequences are SGHVS and FNYEAQ. The CDR3 nucleotides are TGTGCCAGCAGCTTAGCGCGCAGGAGTAATGAAAAACTGTTTTTT. It translates to CASSLARRSNEKLFF. Full variable domain (missing parts from reference TRBV7-6 and TRBJ1-4): GAGVSQSPRYKVTKRGQDVALRCDPISGHVSLYWYRQALGQGPEFLTYFNYEAQQDKSGLPNDRFSAERPEGSISTLTIQRTEQRDSAMYRCASSLARRSNEKLFFGSGTQLSVL.

The chain joins TRBV6-5 to TRBJ2-5; 8 nucleotides agree with TRBD1. TRBJ2-7 explains the end of the DNA better; the J call may be wrong. The length of the CDR3 is 14 residues. Germline values: CDR1 MNHEY, CDR2 SVGAGI. CDR3 DNA: TGTGCCAGCAGTGAACGGACAGGGATCTACGAGCAGTACTTC. This gives the protein CASSERTGIYEQYF.